This is a list of T cell receptor beta chains from one sample in a study of blood T cell repertoires in COVID-19. Measured with immunoSEQ multiplex PCR; TCRdb has only the in-frame clones, and not every one. This table holds approximately 300,000 clones, around 86% found once. Sequencing was carried out using peripheral blood. These receptors all stem from a woman between 50 and 59 years old with acute or convalescent COVID-19. The CDR3 runs from the conserved cysteine through the conserved F or W. D genes are given only for firm matches. Rows may omit the clone size; those that give it use once, few, many or a size class.

v_call	d_call	j_call	clone_size	cdr3_nt	cdr3_aa
TRBV5-4	TRBD2	TRBJ2-1	few	TGTGCCAGCAGCTTGGATCTAGCGGGAAACGATGAGCAGTTCTTC	CASSLDLAGNDEQFF
TRBV7-3	.	TRBJ1-1	.	TGTGCCAGCAGCTTTAAGTCGGGAGTGGAAGCTTTCTTT	CASSFKSGVEAFF
TRBV6-5	.	TRBJ1-3	.	TGTGCCAGCAGTTACTCGGCCGGGGGCTCTGGAAACACCATATATTTT	CASSYSAGGSGNTIYF
TRBV25-1	TRBD1	TRBJ1-4	.	TGTGCCAGCAGTTGGCAGGGGGATGAAAAACTGTTTTTT	CASSWQGDEKLFF
TRBV28	.	TRBJ2-7	.	TGTGCCAGCAGTTTGCGGGGACCAACTTACGAGCAGTACTTC	CASSLRGPTYEQYF
TRBV5-8	.	TRBJ1-4	.	TGTGCCAGCAGCACCCGAGGAACTGAAAAACTGTTTTTT	CASSTRGTEKLFF
TRBV9	.	TRBJ2-2	.	TGTGCCAGCAGCGTAGCTCTGGGTGCTAGCGTCGGTCCCGGGGAGCTGTTTTTT	CASSVALGASVGPGELFF
TRBV2	.	TRBJ2-1	.	TGTGCCAGCAGAGGTACCCAGGGAAACAATGAGCAGTTCTTC	CASRGTQGNNEQFF
TRBV9	TRBD2	TRBJ2-7	.	TGTGCCAGCAGCGTTCTAGCGGGAGTGTCCTACGAGCAGTACTTC	CASSVLAGVSYEQYF
TRBV6-2/TRBV6-3	.	TRBJ2-2	.	TGTGCCAGCAGTCACCTTAGCGCGAACACCGGGGAGCTGTTTTTT	CASSHLSANTGELFF
TRBV10-3	.	TRBJ2-3	.	TGTGCCATCAGTGAGTCGTTCGGCAGGGCGCTAACCTCTTATACGCAGTATTTT	CAISESFGRALTSYTQYF
TRBV9	.	TRBJ1-5	.	TGTGCCAGCAGCCTACAGGGCTATCAGCCCCAGCATTTT	CASSLQGYQPQHF
TRBV28	.	TRBJ2-1	once	TGTGCCAGCGGTTTAACAGGGTTAACCTACAATGAGCAGTTCTTC	CASGLTGLTYNEQFF
TRBV18	.	TRBJ1-1	few	TGTGCCAGCTCCCGGCAGGCGAACACTGAAGCTTTCTTT	CASSRQANTEAFF
TRBV24-1	.	TRBJ2-2	.	TGTGCCACCAGTGATCCTGAGGGGAACACCGGGGAGCTGTTTTTT	CATSDPEGNTGELFF
TRBV9	TRBD1	TRBJ1-2	.	TGTGCCAGCAGCGGGGACAGGGATAACTATGGCTACACCTTC	CASSGDRDNYGYTF
TRBV2	.	TRBJ1-6	.	TGTGCCAGCAGTGGGGAGGGGGGGCAGGTTTCACCCCTCCACTTT	CASSGEGGQVSPLHF
TRBV9	TRBD2	TRBJ2-2	.	TGTGCCAGCAGCGTAAGGACTAGCGGGAGAACCGGGGAGCTGTTTTTT	CASSVRTSGRTGELFF
TRBV27	TRBD1	TRBJ2-2	.	TGTGCCAGCAGTCTACAGGGGGCCGGGGAGCTGTTTTTT	CASSLQGAGELFF
TRBV29-1	TRBD1	TRBJ2-7	.	TGCAGCGTTGACGGGACAGGGGGGTCCTACGAGCAGTACTTC	CSVDGTGGSYEQYF
TRBV21-1	.	TRBJ2-7	.	TGTGCCAGCAGCAAAAGCGGAACCTACGAGCAGTACTTC	CASSKSGTYEQYF
TRBV10-3	TRBD2	TRBJ2-3	.	TGTGCCATCAGTGAGTCGCGACTAGCAGGCACAGATACGCAGTATTTT	CAISESRLAGTDTQYF
TRBV28	TRBD2	TRBJ2-3	few	TGTGCCAGCAGTTGGCCGGGTAGCGGGGGGGGGACAGATACGCAGTATTTT	CASSWPGSGGGTDTQYF